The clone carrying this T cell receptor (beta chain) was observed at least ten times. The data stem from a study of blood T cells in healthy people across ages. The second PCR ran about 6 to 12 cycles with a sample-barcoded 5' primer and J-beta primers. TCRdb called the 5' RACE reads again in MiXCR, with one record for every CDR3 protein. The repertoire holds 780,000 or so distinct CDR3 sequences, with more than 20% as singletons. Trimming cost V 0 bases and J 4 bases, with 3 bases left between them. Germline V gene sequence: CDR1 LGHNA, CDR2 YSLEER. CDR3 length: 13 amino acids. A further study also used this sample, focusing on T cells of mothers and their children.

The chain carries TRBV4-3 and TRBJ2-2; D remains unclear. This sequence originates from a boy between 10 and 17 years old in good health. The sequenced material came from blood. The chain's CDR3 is CASSQDFTGELFF. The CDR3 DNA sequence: TGCGCCAGCAGCCAAGACTTCACCGGGGAGCTGTTTTTT.